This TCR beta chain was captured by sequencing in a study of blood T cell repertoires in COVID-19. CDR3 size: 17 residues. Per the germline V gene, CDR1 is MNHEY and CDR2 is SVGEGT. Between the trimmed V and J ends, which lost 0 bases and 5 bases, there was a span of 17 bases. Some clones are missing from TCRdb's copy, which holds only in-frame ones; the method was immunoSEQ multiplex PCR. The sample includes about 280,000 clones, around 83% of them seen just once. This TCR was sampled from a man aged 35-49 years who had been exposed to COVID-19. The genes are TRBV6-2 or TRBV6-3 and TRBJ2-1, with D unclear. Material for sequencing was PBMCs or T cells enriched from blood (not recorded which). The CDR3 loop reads CASSYSVLVSADNEQFF. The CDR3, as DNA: TGTGCCAGCAGTTACTCGGTCTTGGTGTCCGCGGACAATGAGCAGTTCTTC.